The sequence of this TCR beta chain was determined in a study of OX40 agonist ivuxolimab in advanced cancers. The data were produced by immunoSEQ multiplex PCR, yet TCRdb's version contains in-frame clones alone and is incomplete. Of approximately 98,000 clones listed, approximately 89% are singletons. V lost 7 bases to trimming and J lost 5 bases; unmatched junction nucleotides: 3. Looked up from germline, CDR1 is MNHNS and CDR2 is SASEGT. This CDR3 has 14 residues. Sample: CD4+ or CD8+ T cells sorted from blood, taken in a trial of the OX40 agonist ivuxolimab. The chain recombines TRBV6-1 with TRBJ2-2; 11 bases align to TRBD2. The TCR originated in an adult with an advanced solid tumor such as melanoma, head and neck, liver or kidney cancer. In nucleotides, the CDR3 is TGTGCCAGCAAACTAGCGGGGGATACCGGGGAGCTGTTTTTT. This gives the protein CASKLAGDTGELFF.